This record concerns one TCR beta chain sequence. The antigen remains unidentified. This specimen comes from a study of cytomegalovirus exposure and HLA in healthy donors. The CDR3 covers 14 residues. V was clipped by 1 base and J by 6 bases; unmatched bases: 6. CDR1 is MGHRA, CDR2 YSYEKL, per germline. General study results and limits: Listed as cytomegalovirus-associated were 164 TCR beta chains. A later analysis showed TCR association rates differing by HLA locus, peaking at DRB1 and lowest at HLA-C. Looking again later, the authors saw that most CMV-associated TCR beta chains seemed HLA-restricted.

With 60 Vbeta and 13 Jbeta primers, the PCR was carried out. Using immunoSEQ multiplex PCR, the repertoire was profiled, and TCRdb retains in-frame clones only, with some absent. The table has under 200,000 clones, roughly 80% seen once. Sequenced input: PBMCs. The clonotype originates from a young woman in good health and CMV-seronegative. The chain carries TRBV4-1 and TRBJ2-7; TRBD2 matches 7 bases. CDR3 sequence: CASSQVGQRGEQYF. Written as DNA, the CDR3 is TGCGCCAGCAGCCAAGTAGGGCAGCGGGGCGAGCAGTACTTC.